The 30 T cell receptor beta chains below were found in one sample sequenced in a study of blood T cell repertoires in COVID-19. Libraries were prepared by immunoSEQ multiplex PCR; TCRdb keeps only in-frame clonotypes and omits some of them. The sample carries around 380,000 clones, approximately 80% recorded once. Sample: peripheral blood. The receptors stem from a human donor with acute or convalescent COVID-19. The donor label of this sample is uncertain.

This clone has a count of ten or more. This chain connects TRBV5-6 to TRBJ1-1; D may be TRBD1 (5 bases). Germline assignment: CDR1 SGHDT and CDR2 YYEEEE. This CDR3 contains 13 residues. V lost 4 bases, J lost 8 bases, and 15 bases lay in between. As DNA, the CDR3 is TGTGCCAGCAGCAAGGACACCGAGAGGGAAGCTTTCTTT. Translated, it gives CASSKDTEREAFF.

This clone was detected once. The chain carries TRBV30 and TRBJ2-3, with D unresolved. Germline V gene sequence: CDR1 GTSNPN, CDR2 SVGIG (reference sequence). The CDR3 runs 11 residues. Trimming took 4 bases from V and 2 from J, leaving 4 bases between them. CDR3 residues: CAWTTTDTQYF. The CDR3 nucleotides are TGTGCCTGGACTACCACAGATACGCAGTATTTT. Full variable domain (missing parts from reference TRBV30 and TRBJ2-3): SQTIHQWPATLVQPVGSPLSLECTVEGTSNPNLYWYRQAAGRGLQLLFYSVGIGQISSEVPQNLSASRPQDRQFILSSKKLLLSDSGFYLCAWTTTDTQYFGPGTRLTVL.

The chain links TRBV6-5 to TRBJ1-2, with a weak D call TRBD1 (5 bases). The germline CDR1 and CDR2 sequences are MNHEY and SVGAGI. This CDR3 has 15 amino acids. Trimming removed 8 bases from V and 6 bases from J, with 22 bases in between. CDR3: CASGPFTGRGDGYTF. CDR3 sequence (DNA): TGTGCCAGCGGACCCTTTACGGGGAGGGGAGATGGCTACACCTTC.

About this clone: At one boundary the junction diverges from the germline segment, which might be a read error. The CDR3, as DNA: TGCAGTGCTCCTAGCGGGAGGAGTACGATCTTC. This gives the protein CSAPSGRSTIF. This chain links TRBV20-1 with TRBJ2-1; 11 bases fit TRBD2. CDR3 length: 11 residues. Germline V gene sequence: CDR1 DFQATT, CDR2 SNEGSKA (reference sequence).

The gene calls are TRBV7-8 and TRBJ2-7, with 10 positions matching TRBD1. The CDR3 has 16 amino acids. With V trimmed by 4 bases and J by 5 bases, 11 bases remained unmatched. Per the germline V gene, CDR1 is SGHVS and CDR2 is FQNEAQ. CDR3 DNA sequence: TGTGCCAGCAGCTCACAGCCGACAGGGGGCATCCACGAGCAGTACTTC. Residues: CASSSQPTGGIHEQYF.

The rearrangement links TRBV5-4 to TRBJ2-1; 8 bases are shared with TRBD1. Germline V gene lookup returns CDR1 SGHNT and CDR2 YYREEE (reference sequence). The CDR3 is 16 residues long. The trim removed 2 bases at V and 3 bases at J, leaving 7 bases unmatched. CDR3 in amino acids: CASSFGRQGFYNEQFF. The CDR3 nucleotides are TGTGCCAGCAGCTTTGGACGACAGGGGTTCTACAATGAGCAGTTCTTC.

The chain is built from TRBV7-2 and TRBJ2-1; TRBD2 matches at 9 bases. The CDR3 length is 15 residues. J lost 4 bases, V lost 6 bases, and 7 bases had no gene match. The germline V gene encodes CDR1 SGHTA and CDR2 FQGNSA. CDR3: CASRRAGGQYNEQFF. The CDR3 DNA is TGTGCCAGCAGACGCGCGGGGGGGCAGTACAATGAGCAGTTCTTC.

The DNA of the CDR3 is TGTGCCAGCAACTTAGACAGGGTGGCTGAAGCTTTCTTT. Translation: CASNLDRVAEAFF. J is TRBJ1-1 and V is TRBV28; 7 positions agree with TRBD1. The germline CDR1 and CDR2 sequences are MDHEN and SYDVKM. This CDR3 spans 13 amino acids. J gave up 6 bases and V 7 bases, and 8 bases lay outside the gene matches.

The chain links TRBV19 to TRBJ2-7; the match to TRBD2 covers 8 bases. The CDR3 length is 15 residues. J was trimmed by 4 bases and V by 4 bases; bases with no gene match: 9. Looked up from germline, CDR1 is LNHDA and CDR2 is SQIVND (reference sequence). CDR3 loop: CASSNRGGREYEQYF. The CDR3, as DNA: TGTGCCAGTAGTAATCGGGGGGGCCGGGAATACGAGCAGTACTTC.

The chain couples TRBV28 to TRBJ1-6; 10 bases fit TRBD1. The CDR3 is 16 residues long. The V and J ends lost 8 bases and 2 bases, in that order; junction bases with no gene match: 6. Germline V gene lookup returns CDR1 MDHEN and CDR2 SYDVKM. The CDR3 reads CASGMTGGTYNSPLHF. CDR3 sequence (DNA): TGTGCCAGCGGCATGACAGGGGGCACCTATAATTCACCCCTCCACTTT.

The sample holds a few counts of this clone. The chain has TRBV6-6 and TRBJ1-4; 7 bases line up with TRBD1. The CDR3 runs to 12 residues. Germline V gives CDR1 MNHNY, CDR2 SVGAGI (reference sequence). Trimming took 7 bases from V and 7 from J; bases not matched to a gene: 3. CDR3 residues: CASNRGGEKLFF. The CDR3 DNA reads TGTGCCAGCAACAGGGGAGGTGAAAAACTGTTTTTT.

V gene TRBV20-1 combines with J gene TRBJ1-1; a possible D gene is TRBD1 (6 bases). Germline CDR1 and CDR2: DFQATT and SNEGSKA (reference sequence). Deletions cut 3 bases from V and 2 bases from J, with 13 bases between. The CDR3 has 14 amino acids. CDR3 amino acids: CSASSGGPNTEAFF. For the CDR3, the DNA is TGCAGTGCTAGTTCCGGGGGGCCTAACACTGAAGCTTTCTTT.

V is TRBV2 and J is TRBJ1-1; D not resolved. The CDR3 loop spans 14 amino acids. V lost 6 bases and J 0 bases, leaving 11 bases between the germline ends. Germline V gene lookup returns CDR1 SNHLY and CDR2 FYNNEI. The CDR3 spells CASRRENVNTEAFF. CDR3 DNA sequence: TGTGCCAGCAGGAGGGAAAATGTGAACACTGAAGCTTTCTTT.

This clone was detected a few times. The chain couples TRBV6-6 to TRBJ2-7; possibly TRBD2 for D (6 bases). CDR1 and CDR2 (germline): MNHNY, SVGAGI (reference sequence). The ends were cut back, 0 bases at V and 5 bases at J, with 11 bases in the middle. This CDR3 comprises 14 residues. CDR3 sequence: CASSYSGGLNEQYF. The CDR3 nucleotides read TGTGCCAGCAGTTACTCCGGGGGTTTGAACGAGCAGTACTTC.

The DNA of the CDR3 is TGTGCCAGCAGGCCGCAGGGGGGCTTAGAAAAACTGTTTTTT. Translation gives CASRPQGGLEKLFF. This chain links TRBV2 with TRBJ1-4, with 7 positions matching TRBD1. V trimming: 6 bases; J trimming: 8 bases; junction bases outside the gene matches: 9. The CDR3 sequence is 14 residues long. Looked up from germline, CDR1 is SNHLY and CDR2 is FYNNEI.

The chain recombines TRBV28 with TRBJ1-1, with D possibly being TRBD1 (6 bases). Trimming pared 5 bases from V and 4 bases from J, leaving 20 bases between. The CDR3 is made up of 16 amino acids. CDR1 is MDHEN, CDR2 SYDVKM, per germline. The CDR3 protein is CASSRPQRGGITEAFF. The CDR3 nucleotides read TGTGCCAGCAGTCGACCCCAGAGGGGGGGAATCACTGAAGCTTTCTTT.

The V and J genes are TRBV27 and TRBJ2-1, with TRBD2 matching over 7 bases. Germline loops: CDR1 MNHEY, CDR2 SMNVEV (reference sequence). There are 16 residues in the CDR3. The V segment lost 2 bases and the J segment 11 bases; nucleotides outside the gene matches: 15. CDR3 protein: CASSLRYTAGTIKQFF. CDR3 nucleotide sequence: TGTGCCAGCAGTTTACGGTATACAGCGGGAACCATCAAGCAGTTCTTC.

The rearrangement uses TRBV5-1 and TRBJ2-2; D is unclear. CDR3 length equals 14 residues. The V gene's germline CDR1 is SGHRS and CDR2 YFSETQ. V was shortened by 2 bases and J by 4 bases, with 9 bases between the two germline ends. The chain's CDR3 is CASSFRSVTGELFF. CDR3 DNA: TGCGCCAGCAGCTTTCGGTCTGTCACCGGGGAGCTGTTTTTT.

The chain combines TRBV2 with TRBJ2-1, with TRBD1 matching over 10 bases. The CDR3 has 12 amino acids. With V trimmed by 6 bases and J by 15 bases, 8 bases remained unmatched. From germline, CDR1 is SNHLY and CDR2 FYNNEI. The CDR3 DNA reads TGTGCCAGCAGCGAGGACAGGGGGGTGCGGTTCTTC. Residues: CASSEDRGVRFF.

The rearrangement links TRBV21-1 to TRBJ2-7; the table names TRBD1, a call not compared with the DNA. TRBV21-1 is a pseudogene locus. This CDR3 has 13 residues. DNA of the CDR3: TGTGCCAGGGGACAGGGGGATTCCTACGAGCAGTACTTC. Protein product: CARGQGDSYEQYF.

The gene calls are TRBV2 and TRBJ1-1, with no clear D. CDR3 length: 14 residues. V was shortened by 4 bases and J by 2 bases, with 11 bases between the two germline ends. Germline V gene data show CDR1 as SNHLY and CDR2 as FYNNEI. Here the CDR3 DNA reads TGTGCCAGCAGTGGGGAGCCTCTCAACACTGAAGCTTTCTTT. It encodes CASSGEPLNTEAFF.

The J gene is TRBJ1-3, the V gene TRBV7-2, with 7 bases that match TRBD1. The ends lost 4 bases at V and 0 bases at J; junction bases unmatched: 6. The germline CDR1 and CDR2 sequences are SGHTA and FQGNSA. The CDR3 has 16 residues. The CDR3: CASSSRGTVSGNTIYF. The CDR3 DNA is TGTGCCAGCAGCTCCCGGGGGACAGTCTCTGGAAACACCATATATTTT. Drawing the rest from reference TRBV7-2 and TRBJ1-3, the complete variable domain is GAGVSQSPSNKVTEKGKDVELRCDPISGHTALYWYRQSLGQGLEFLIYFQGNSAPDKSGLPSDRFSAERTGGSVSTLTIQRTQQEDSAVYLCASSSRGTVSGNTIYFGEGSWLTVV.

V and J are TRBV30 and TRBJ1-5, with D uncertain. The V gene lost 0 bases and the J gene lost 8 bases, with 11 bases spanning the gap. The CDR3 is 13 amino acids. Germline CDR1 and CDR2: GTSNPN and SVGIG (reference sequence). This CDR3 reads CAWSVRVTEPQHF. The CDR3 DNA reads TGTGCCTGGAGTGTACGGGTAACGGAGCCCCAGCATTTT.

This clone has just one count. This chain joins TRBV30 and TRBJ2-2, with D tentatively TRBD2 (6 bases). The V and J ends lost 7 bases and 6 bases respectively, with 15 bases between them. The CDR3 contains 13 residues. The germline V gene encodes CDR1 GTSNPN and CDR2 SVGIG (reference sequence). The CDR3 nucleotides read TGTGCCTATACGACCGGGACTTCCGGGGAGCTGTTTTTT. Residues: CAYTTGTSGELFF.

The rearrangement joins TRBV23-1 to TRBJ2-4; D is possibly TRBD1 (6 bases). TRBV23-1 is marked as an open reading frame, function uncertain. V lost 0 bases, J lost 2 bases, and 11 bases lay in between. The CDR3 sequence is 16 residues long. The CDR3 loop is CASSQSEQGPKNIQYF. The CDR3 DNA is TGCGCCAGCAGTCAATCGGAGCAGGGGCCCAAAAACATTCAGTACTTC.

The V and J genes are TRBV5-1 and TRBJ1-2; tentative D call: TRBD1 (6 bases). Germline CDR1 and CDR2: SGHRS and YFSETQ. Trimming took off 0 bases at V and 6 bases at J, with 12 bases between the two ends. This CDR3 is 14 amino acids long. CDR3 sequence (DNA): TGCGCCAGCAGCTTGGAAGGGGGATACGATGGCTACACCTTC. This codes for CASSLEGGYDGYTF.

About this clone: An end of the junction does not agree with germline; a read error may underlie this. The V gene is TRBV12-3 or TRBV12-4, the J gene TRBJ2-1, with 7 bases lining up with TRBD2. CDR3 length equals 12 residues. CDR3 bases: TGTGCCAGCAGCTATGAGCGGGGTCATTGGGTCTTC. As protein: CASSYERGHWVF.

This clone has a handful of counts. The chain is built from TRBV6-6 and TRBJ1-1; no reliable D call. Between the trimmed V and J ends, which lost 0 bases and 0 bases, there was a span of 8 bases. From germline, CDR1 is MNHNY and CDR2 SVGAGI (reference sequence). CDR3 length: 15 residues. The CDR3 region is CASSYSRGMNTEAFF. The CDR3 DNA follows: TGTGCCAGCAGTTACTCGAGAGGGATGAACACTGAAGCTTTCTTT.

The V and J genes are TRBV25-1 and TRBJ2-7; 9 nucleotides line up with TRBD1. V shed 2 bases, J shed 8 bases, and the junction held 10 bases outside the gene matches. The germline V gene encodes CDR1 MGHDK and CDR2 SYGVNS. This CDR3 has 15 residues. The CDR3 loop is CASSEGGTGRSQQYF. Here the CDR3 DNA reads TGTGCCAGCAGTGAAGGGGGGACAGGGAGGTCCCAGCAGTACTTC.

This chain uses TRBV5-4 with TRBJ2-1; D is perhaps TRBD2 (6 bases). Trimming shortened V by 4 bases and J by 9 bases, and 14 bases separated the two germline ends. The CDR3 contains 13 residues. Germline assignment: CDR1 SGHNT and CDR2 YYREEE (reference sequence). The CDR3 coding sequence is TGTGCCAGCAGCAGGGCGGGGATCGGTGAGCAGTTCTTC. This gives the protein CASSRAGIGEQFF.